This TCR beta chain was identified during a study of T cells expressing NK-cell markers. For each CDR3 protein, TCRdb gives one entry from its re-call of the 5' RACE reads, without DNA. The table for this sample gives some 120,000 distinct CDR3 sequences. Study-level findings and limits: The CD3+CD56-NKG2C+ fraction of a handful of donors was likewise dominated by these clonotypes.

The CDR3 has 15 amino acids. Germline CDR1 SGHTA, CDR2 FQGNSA. Note on this clonotype: What it binds is not known.

Material for sequencing was blood T cells: a sorted CD56 or NKG2C T cell subset, CD4+ or CD8+ T cells, or bulk PBMC T cells (not recorded which). The chain has TRBV7-2 and TRBJ1-3; TCRdb returns TRBD1, unconfirmable since there is no DNA. The TCR comes from a woman aged 18 to 75 in good health. The CDR3 here is CASSSRGTYGNTIYF.